This T cell receptor (beta chain) comes out of a study of T cell repertoires in cytomegalovirus infection. In the study overall: Indicated by public TCR beta signatures were CMV infection and matching HLA type.

The CDR3 has 16 amino acids. The germline V gene has CDR1 SGHTA and CDR2 FQGNSA. V lost 6 bases and J lost 7; bases outside the gene matches: 15. Via MiXCR, TCRdb re-called the reads, giving one row per CDR3 protein. The repertoire holds about 220,000 distinct CDR3 sequences, with about 38% as singletons. This clonotype was seen at least ten times. Antigen unknown. The gene calls are TRBV7-2 and TRBJ2-7; 10 bases map to TRBD1. The TCR originated in a human donor in good health (CMV status not recorded). Some clones in this sample may be carry-over from other donors' samples. The sample was CD8+ T cells from cultured PBMCs, taken from culture after CMV antigen stimulation. Here the CDR3 reads CASSIPRDRGHPEQYF. Here the CDR3 DNA reads TGTGCCAGCAGTATACCCCGGGACAGGGGTCATCCAGAGCAGTACTTC. The whole variable domain, filled in from reference TRBV7-2 and TRBJ2-7, reads GAGVSQSPSNKVTEKGKDVELRCDPISGHTALYWYRQSLGQGLEFLIYFQGNSAPDKSGLPSDRFSAERTGGSVSTLTIQRTQQEDSAVYLCASSIPRDRGHPEQYFGPGTRLTVT.